This T cell receptor (beta chain) was sequenced during a study of T-cell memory formation after mild COVID-19. Study-level background: TCR clusters mostly belonged to single donors. Study-wide results and limits: Clones that got smaller from day 15 to 85 had even CD4/CD8, while clones growing later tipped toward CD4+. Mainly in CM and EM were contracting CD4+ clones; CD8+ were in EMRA.

TCRdb used MiXCR to reprocess the 5' RACE reads, holding one entry per CDR3 protein. The sample records 210,000 or so distinct CDR3 sequences, under 30% being singletons. The V gene lost 9 bases and the J gene lost 4 bases, with 13 bases spanning the gap. The CDR3 runs 12 residues. This clonotype was observed a handful of times. Its specificity is unknown. The TCR sequence derives from an adult woman who had mild COVID-19 (a few samples of this study predate the infection). Cell type and time point are not known. Sequences were obtained from PBMCs or a T cell subset sorted from them (not recorded which). The V call is TRBV12-3 or TRBV12-4, the J call TRBJ2-7, with D uncertain. The CDR3 sequence is CASGGSGYEQYF. DNA of the CDR3: TGTGCCAGTGGTGGGTCTGGTTACGAGCAGTACTTC.